The text below deals with one T cell receptor beta chain. Its antigen is not known. The data originate from a study of esophageal squamous cell carcinoma under preoperative chemotherapy. Study as a whole: Samples included peripheral blood T cells as well as tumor-infiltrating lymphocytes. Study-level results: Clonal contraction, more than amplification, hit abundant clones after paclitaxel-nedaplatin. Post-treatment tumor-infiltrating lymphocytes appeared partly derived from peripheral T cells migrating into the tumor.

Each CDR3 protein gets one entry after TCRdb re-called the PCR reads with MiXCR. The sample carries some 30,000 distinct CDR3 sequences, less than 55% recorded once. The germline gives CDR1 MNHEY, CDR2 SMNVEV (reference sequence). Trimming left V 5 bases short and J 8 bases short, with 9 bases between. This CDR3 region has 12 residues. This sample's time point: before preoperative PTX-NDP chemotherapy. Before surgery, patients were given preoperative paclitaxel-nedaplatin chemotherapy. This clonotype was sampled from a human donor with esophageal squamous cell carcinoma. The donor label of this sample is uncertain. Collection took place from a patient given preoperative chemotherapy. This chain uses TRBV27 with TRBJ2-2, with D uncertain. DNA of the CDR3: TGTGCCAGCAGTCCACCTCCGGGGGAGCTGTTTTTT. Translating gives CASSPPPGELFF.